The following is a T cell receptor (beta chain) sequence with its context. Its cognate antigen is unknown. Trimming at V came to 4 bases and at J to 5 bases, leaving 4 bases not matched to a gene. The CDR3 has 13 residues. CDR1 MNHNS and CDR2 SASEGT come from the germline V gene. This sample was taken from a study of OX40 agonist ivuxolimab in advanced cancers. Study-wide results and limits: Among the lowest levels of clonal expansion were found in partial responders at 0.1-3.0 mg/kg.

With baseline, cycle 4 day 1, and cycle 7 day 1 as timepoints, blood was sampled. The assay was immunoSEQ multiplex PCR, and TCRdb's table has in-frame clones only and misses some. The sample has some 60,000 clones, approximately 93% seen once. This rearrangement joins TRBV6-1 to TRBJ2-7; 8 nucleotides line up with TRBD1. The starting material was CD4+ or CD8+ T cells sorted from blood, obtained in a trial of the OX40 agonist ivuxolimab. The clonotype originates from an adult with an advanced solid tumor such as melanoma, head and neck, liver or kidney cancer. Here the CDR3 reads CASSVQGANEQYF. The CDR3, as DNA: TGTGCCAGCAGTGTGCAGGGGGCCAACGAGCAGTACTTC.